The subject of this entry is one T cell receptor (beta chain). Sequenced by immunoSEQ multiplex PCR; TCRdb stores in-frame clones only, minus some. This sample has 74,000 or so clones, with over 90% found just once. The CDR3 is made up of 15 amino acids. Per the germline V gene, CDR1 is MDHEN and CDR2 is SYDVKM. The V and J ends lost 5 bases and 0 bases respectively, with 14 bases between them. The source of the sample is a study of technical replicates of blood from a handful of donors. The TCR originated in a human donor in good health. Sequenced sample: T cells isolated from PBMCs. V usage is TRBV28 and J usage is TRBJ2-7, with D possibly being TRBD1 (6 bases). The CDR3 DNA sequence: TGTGCCAGCAGTGGGACAACGGCGAGCTCCTACGAGCAGTACTTC. This encodes CASSGTTASSYEQYF.